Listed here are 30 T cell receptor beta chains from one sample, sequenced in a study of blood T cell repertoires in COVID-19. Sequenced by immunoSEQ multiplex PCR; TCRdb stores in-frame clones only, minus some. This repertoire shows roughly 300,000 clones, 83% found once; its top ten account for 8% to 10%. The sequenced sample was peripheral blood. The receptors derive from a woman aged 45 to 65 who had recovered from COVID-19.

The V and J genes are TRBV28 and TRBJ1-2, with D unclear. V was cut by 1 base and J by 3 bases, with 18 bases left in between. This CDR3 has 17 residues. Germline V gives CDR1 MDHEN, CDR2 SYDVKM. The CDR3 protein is CASSLSPLGGGDYGYTF. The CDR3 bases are TGTGCCAGCAGTTTATCCCCTCTGGGTGGAGGAGACTATGGCTACACCTTC.

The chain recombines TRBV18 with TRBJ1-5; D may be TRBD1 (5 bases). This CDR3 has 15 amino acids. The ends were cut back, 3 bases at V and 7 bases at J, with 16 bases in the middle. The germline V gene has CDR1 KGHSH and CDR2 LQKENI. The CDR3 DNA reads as TGTGCCAGCTCACCCCCGGGGGGGGGAAGGCAGCCCCAGCATTTT. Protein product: CASSPPGGGRQPQHF.

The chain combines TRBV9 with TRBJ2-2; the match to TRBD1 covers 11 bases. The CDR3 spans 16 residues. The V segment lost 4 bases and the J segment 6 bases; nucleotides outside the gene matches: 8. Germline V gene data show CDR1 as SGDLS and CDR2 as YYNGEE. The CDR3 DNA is TGTGCCAGCAGCCCGCGGGACAGGGGGAATCCCGGGGAGCTGTTTTTT. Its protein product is CASSPRDRGNPGELFF.

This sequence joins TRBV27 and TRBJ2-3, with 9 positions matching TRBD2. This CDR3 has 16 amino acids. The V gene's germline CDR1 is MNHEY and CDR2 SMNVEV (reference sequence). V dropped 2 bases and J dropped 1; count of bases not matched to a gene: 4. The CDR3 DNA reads TGTGCCAGCAGTTTAGAGGCGGGGGGGCGCACAGATACGCAGTATTTT. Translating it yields CASSLEAGGRTDTQYF.

The CDR3 region has the DNA TGTGCCAGCAGCCAGGGCGGGAGGTGGCGTAATGAGCAGTTCTTC. Translation gives CASSQGGRWRNEQFF. The chain links TRBV3-1 (or the pseudogene TRBV3-2) to TRBJ2-1, with 8 bases fitting TRBD2. Per the germline V gene, CDR1 is LGHDT and CDR2 is YNNKEL (reference sequence). CDR3 length: 15 residues. Germline trimming cut 3 bases from V and 7 bases from J; bases unmatched to any gene: 8.

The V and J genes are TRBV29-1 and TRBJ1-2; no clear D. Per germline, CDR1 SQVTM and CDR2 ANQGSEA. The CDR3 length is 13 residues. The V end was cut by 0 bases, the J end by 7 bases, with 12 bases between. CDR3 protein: CSVEDQGSGGYTF. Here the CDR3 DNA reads TGCAGCGTTGAAGATCAAGGGAGTGGTGGCTACACCTTC.

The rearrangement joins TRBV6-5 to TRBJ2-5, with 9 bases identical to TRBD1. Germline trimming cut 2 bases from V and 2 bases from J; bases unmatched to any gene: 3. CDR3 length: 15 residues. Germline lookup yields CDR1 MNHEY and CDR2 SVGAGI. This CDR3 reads CASSYAGQGQETQYF. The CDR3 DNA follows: TGTGCCAGCAGTTACGCGGGACAGGGACAAGAGACCCAGTACTTC.

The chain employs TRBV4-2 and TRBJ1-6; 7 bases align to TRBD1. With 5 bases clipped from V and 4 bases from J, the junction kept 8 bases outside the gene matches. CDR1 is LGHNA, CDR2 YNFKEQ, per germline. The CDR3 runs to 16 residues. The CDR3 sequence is CASSYVQGTYNSPLHF. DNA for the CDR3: TGTGCCAGCAGCTATGTACAGGGGACGTATAATTCACCCCTCCACTTT.

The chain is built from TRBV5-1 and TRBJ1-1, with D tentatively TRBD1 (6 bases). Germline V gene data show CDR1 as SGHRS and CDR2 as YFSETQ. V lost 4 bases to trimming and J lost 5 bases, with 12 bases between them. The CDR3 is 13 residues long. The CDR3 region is CASSGGSGTEAFF. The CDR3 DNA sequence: TGCGCCAGCAGCGGGGGCTCCGGAACTGAAGCTTTCTTT.

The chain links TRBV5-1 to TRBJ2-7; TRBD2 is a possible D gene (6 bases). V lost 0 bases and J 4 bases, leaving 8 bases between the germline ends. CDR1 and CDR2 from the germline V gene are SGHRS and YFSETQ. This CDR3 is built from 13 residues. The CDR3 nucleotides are TGCGCCAGCAGCTTGGATCTAGCGTACGAGCAGTACTTC. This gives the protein CASSLDLAYEQYF.

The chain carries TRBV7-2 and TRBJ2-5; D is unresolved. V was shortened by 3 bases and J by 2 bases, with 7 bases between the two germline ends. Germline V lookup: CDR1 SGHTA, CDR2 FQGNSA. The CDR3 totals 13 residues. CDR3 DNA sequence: TGTGCCAGCAGCTTTGGGCAACAAGAGACCCAGTACTTC. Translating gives CASSFGQQETQYF.

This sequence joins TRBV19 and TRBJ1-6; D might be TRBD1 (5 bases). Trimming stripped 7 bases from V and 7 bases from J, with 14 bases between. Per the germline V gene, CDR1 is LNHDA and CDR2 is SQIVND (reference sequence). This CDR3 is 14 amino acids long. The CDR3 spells CASTPLGGNSPLHF. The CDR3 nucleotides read TGTGCCAGTACTCCTCTGGGGGGGAATTCACCCCTCCACTTT.

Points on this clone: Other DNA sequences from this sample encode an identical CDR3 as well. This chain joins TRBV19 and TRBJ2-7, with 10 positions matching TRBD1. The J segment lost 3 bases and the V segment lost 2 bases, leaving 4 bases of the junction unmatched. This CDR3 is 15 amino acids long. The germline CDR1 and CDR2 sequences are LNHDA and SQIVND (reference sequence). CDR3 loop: CASSIWGQGIYEQYF. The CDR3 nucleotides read TGTGCCAGTAGTATATGGGGACAGGGGATCTACGAGCAGTACTTC. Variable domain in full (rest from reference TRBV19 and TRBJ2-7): DGGITQSPKYLFRKEGQNVTLSCEQNLNHDAMYWYRQDPGQGLRLIYYSQIVNDFQKGDIAEGYSVSREKKESFPLTVTSAQKNPTAFYLCASSIWGQGIYEQYFGPGTRLTVT.

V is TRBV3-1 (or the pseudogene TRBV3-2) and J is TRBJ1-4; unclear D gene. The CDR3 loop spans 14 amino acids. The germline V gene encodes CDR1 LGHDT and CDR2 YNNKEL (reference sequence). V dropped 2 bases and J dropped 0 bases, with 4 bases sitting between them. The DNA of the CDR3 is TGTGCCAGCAGCCAACTTGCAACTAATGAAAAACTGTTTTTT. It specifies CASSQLATNEKLFF.

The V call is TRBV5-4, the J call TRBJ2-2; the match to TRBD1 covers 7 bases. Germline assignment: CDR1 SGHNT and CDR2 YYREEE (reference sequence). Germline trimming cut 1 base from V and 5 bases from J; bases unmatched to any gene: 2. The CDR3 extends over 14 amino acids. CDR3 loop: CASSLPGGTGELFF. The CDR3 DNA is TGTGCCAGCAGCTTGCCAGGGGGTACCGGGGAGCTGTTTTTT.

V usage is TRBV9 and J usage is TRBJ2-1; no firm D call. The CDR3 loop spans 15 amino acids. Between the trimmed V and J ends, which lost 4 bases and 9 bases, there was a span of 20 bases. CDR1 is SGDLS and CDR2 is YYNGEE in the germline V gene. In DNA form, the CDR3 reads TGTGCCAGCAGCTCCCTTACGGATCGTACGGGTGAGCAGTTCTTC. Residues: CASSSLTDRTGEQFF.

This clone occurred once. CDR3 DNA sequence: TGCGCCAGCAGTACTAACAGGGCCGGTGGGGGCTATGGCTACACCTTC. Encoded protein: CASSTNRAGGGYGYTF. This chain joins TRBV5-1 and TRBJ1-2; D is possibly TRBD1 (6 bases). Looked up from germline, CDR1 is SGHRS and CDR2 is YFSETQ. Trimming took 5 bases from V and 4 from J, leaving 21 bases between them. The CDR3 has 16 amino acids.

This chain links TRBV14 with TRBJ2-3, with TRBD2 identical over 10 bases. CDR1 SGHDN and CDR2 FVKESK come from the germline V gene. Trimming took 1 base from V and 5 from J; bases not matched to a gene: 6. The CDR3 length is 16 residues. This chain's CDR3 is CASSQGWASGRDTQYF. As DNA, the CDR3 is TGTGCCAGCAGCCAAGGGTGGGCTAGCGGGAGAGATACGCAGTATTTT.

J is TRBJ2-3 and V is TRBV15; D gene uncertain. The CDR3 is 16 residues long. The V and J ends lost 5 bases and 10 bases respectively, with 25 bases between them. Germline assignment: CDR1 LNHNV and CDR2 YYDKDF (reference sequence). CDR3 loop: CATSEPDGPLQVPQYF. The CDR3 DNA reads TGTGCCACCAGCGAGCCAGATGGGCCGCTCCAGGTTCCGCAGTATTTT. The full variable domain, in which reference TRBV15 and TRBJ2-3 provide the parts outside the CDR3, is DAMVIQNPRYQVTQFGKPVTLSCSQTLNHNVMYWYQQKSSQAPKLLFHYYDKDFNNEADTPDNFQSRRPNTSFCFLDIRSPGLGDTAMYLCATSEPDGPLQVPQYFGPGTRLTVL.

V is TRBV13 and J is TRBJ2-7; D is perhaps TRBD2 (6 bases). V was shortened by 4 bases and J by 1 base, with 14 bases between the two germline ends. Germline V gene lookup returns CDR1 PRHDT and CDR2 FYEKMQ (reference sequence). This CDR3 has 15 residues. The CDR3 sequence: CASSSSTRGSYEQYF. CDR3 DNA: TGTGCCAGCAGCTCCTCGACTAGGGGTTCCTACGAGCAGTACTTC.

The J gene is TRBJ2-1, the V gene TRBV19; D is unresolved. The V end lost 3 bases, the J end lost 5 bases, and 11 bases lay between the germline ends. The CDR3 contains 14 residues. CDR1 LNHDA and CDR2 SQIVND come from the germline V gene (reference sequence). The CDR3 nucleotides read TGTGCCAGTAGTATTCAGGTAATAGACAATGAGCAGTTCTTC. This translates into CASSIQVIDNEQFF.

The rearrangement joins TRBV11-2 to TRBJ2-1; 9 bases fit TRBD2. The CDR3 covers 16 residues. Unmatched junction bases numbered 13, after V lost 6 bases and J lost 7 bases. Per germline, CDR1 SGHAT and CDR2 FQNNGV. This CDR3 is CASRRPGGRAKNEQFF. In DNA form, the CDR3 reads TGTGCCAGCAGACGACCTGGCGGGAGGGCGAAGAATGAGCAGTTCTTC.

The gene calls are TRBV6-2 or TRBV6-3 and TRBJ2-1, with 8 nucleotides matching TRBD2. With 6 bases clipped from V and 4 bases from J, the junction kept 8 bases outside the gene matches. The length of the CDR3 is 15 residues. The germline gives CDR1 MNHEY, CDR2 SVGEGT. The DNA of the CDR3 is TGTGCCAGCAGCCGTACTAGCGGACGATACAATGAGCAGTTCTTC. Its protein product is CASSRTSGRYNEQFF.

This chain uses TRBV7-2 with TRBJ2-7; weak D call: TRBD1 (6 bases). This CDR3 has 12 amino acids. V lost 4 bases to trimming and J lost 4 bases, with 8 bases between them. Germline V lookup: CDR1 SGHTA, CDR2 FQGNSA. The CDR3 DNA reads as TGTGCCAGCAGCTCACAGGGTTACGAGCAGTACTTC. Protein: CASSSQGYEQYF.

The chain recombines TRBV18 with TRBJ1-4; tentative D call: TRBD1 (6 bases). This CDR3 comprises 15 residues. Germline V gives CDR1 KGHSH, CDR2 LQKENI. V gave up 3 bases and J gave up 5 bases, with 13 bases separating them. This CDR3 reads CASSPGAGVNEKLFF. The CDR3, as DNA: TGTGCCAGCTCACCGGGGGCAGGGGTGAATGAAAAACTGTTTTTT.

CDR3 amino acids: CASSVDRGLNQPQHF. DNA of the CDR3: TGTGCCAGCAGCGTCGACAGGGGGCTGAATCAGCCCCAGCATTTT. The chain employs TRBV5-4 and TRBJ1-5, with 10 bases matching TRBD1. The length of the CDR3 is 15 residues. The germline gives CDR1 SGHNT, CDR2 YYREEE (reference sequence). With V trimmed by 4 bases and J by 4 bases, 5 bases remained unmatched.

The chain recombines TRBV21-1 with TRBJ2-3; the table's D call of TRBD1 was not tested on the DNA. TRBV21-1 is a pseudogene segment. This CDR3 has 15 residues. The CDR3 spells CASSKKIPVTDTQYF. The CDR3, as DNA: TGTGCCAGCAGCAAAAAAATTCCAGTCACAGATACGCAGTATTTT.

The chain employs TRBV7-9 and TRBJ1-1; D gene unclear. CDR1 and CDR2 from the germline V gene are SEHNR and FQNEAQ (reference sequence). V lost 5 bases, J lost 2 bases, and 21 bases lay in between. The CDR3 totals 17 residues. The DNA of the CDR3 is TGTGCCAGCAGCGAACCACGTCGAGGTAGGATAAACACTGAAGCTTTCTTT. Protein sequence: CASSEPRRGRINTEAFF.

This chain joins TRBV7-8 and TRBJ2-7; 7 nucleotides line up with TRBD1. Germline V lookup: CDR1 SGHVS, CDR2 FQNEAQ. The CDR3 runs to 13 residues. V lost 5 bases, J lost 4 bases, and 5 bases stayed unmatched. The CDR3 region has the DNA TGTGCCAGCAGCCGGGACAGAGAGTACGAGCAGTACTTC. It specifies CASSRDREYEQYF.

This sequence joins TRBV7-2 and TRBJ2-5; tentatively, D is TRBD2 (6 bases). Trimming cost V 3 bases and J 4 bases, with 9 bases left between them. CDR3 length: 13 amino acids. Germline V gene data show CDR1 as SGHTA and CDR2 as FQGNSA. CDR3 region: CASSFRGGETQYF. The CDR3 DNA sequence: TGTGCCAGCAGCTTTAGGGGAGGAGAGACCCAGTACTTC.